This paragraph covers one T cell receptor (beta chain) sequence. The data stem from a study of OX40 agonist ivuxolimab in advanced cancers. Study context: The dose-escalation group included hepatocellular carcinoma, melanoma, renal cell carcinoma and head and neck cancer.

The CDR3 consists of 15 residues. The V gene end was trimmed by 3 bases and the J gene end by 2 bases; junction bases not matched to a gene: 4. Germline V gives CDR1 KGHSH, CDR2 LQKENI. Method: immunoSEQ multiplex PCR; TCRdb's copy keeps in-frame clones and lacks some. The table records 100,000 to 150,000 clones, more than 85% of them present only once. Sequencing used CD4+ or CD8+ T cells sorted from blood, obtained in a trial of the OX40 agonist ivuxolimab. This receptor was identified in an adult with an advanced solid tumor such as melanoma, head and neck, liver or kidney cancer. This rearrangement joins TRBV18 to TRBJ2-5; 9 bases agree with TRBD1. Written as DNA, the CDR3 is TGTGCCAGCTCACCCCGACAGGGGGGACAAGAGACCCAGTACTTC. This sequence encodes CASSPRQGGQETQYF.